This T cell receptor beta chain was obtained from a study of T cell responses to AZD1222 COVID-19 vaccine. Study information: Combined were second doses at about 4 or about 12 weeks.

Assay used: immunoSEQ multiplex PCR; TCRdb lists only in-frame clones, some missing. The sample consists of approximately 190,000 clones, roughly 88% of them appearing once. Regarding this clone: Its target is unknown.

Findings and caveats of the study: At baseline, seropositivity was found in only a handful of AZD1222 recipients.

The CDR3 totals 15 residues. Germline V gene lookup returns CDR1 MNHEY and CDR2 SMNVEV (reference sequence). The V end was cut by 5 bases, the J end by 3 bases, with 14 bases between. The chain combines TRBV27 with TRBJ2-1, with D perhaps being TRBD1 or TRBD2 (5 bases each). The sequenced sample was peripheral blood, obtained on day 0 of AZD1222 vaccination. The receptor comes from an adult in good health. This CDR3 reads CASSPPGGGYNEQFF. DNA for the CDR3: TGTGCCAGCAGTCCCCCGGGTGGGGGCTACAATGAGCAGTTCTTC.